This T cell receptor (beta chain) comes out of a study of blood T cell repertoires in COVID-19. Study in general: Sample material is recorded as cDNA or gDNA derived from T cells, B-cell-depleted T cells, or PBMCs.

Per the original data handling: By means of reference gene primer amplification, nucleated cell counts were estimated. Using immunoSEQ multiplex PCR, the repertoire was profiled, and TCRdb retains in-frame clones only, with some absent. V and J calls and clone size are as listed in that table; D and trimming were resolved from the DNA. The table has roughly 100,000 clones, roughly four fifths seen once. The V end lost 0 bases, the J end lost 4 bases, and 6 bases lay between the germline ends. The CDR3 runs to 13 residues. Germline V CDR1 and CDR2: KGHSH, LQKENI. The receptor was derived from a man aged 65 to 85 with active or convalescent COVID-19. The chain combines TRBV18 with TRBJ2-5; TRBD2 might be the D (6 bases). Source material: peripheral blood. The CDR3 DNA follows: TGTGCCAGCTCACCACCCGGGGGAGAGACCCAGTACTTC. This translates into CASSPPGGETQYF.